What follows are 24 T cell receptor beta chains derived from one specimen sequenced in a study of metastatic and nonmetastatic thyroid tumors. MiXCR reprocessed the PCR reads for TCRdb. The sample carries some 26,000 clones, 20% to 25% recorded once. Not a single patient had been given any form of treatment at any point before undergoing thyroid surgery. Sequencing input: adjacent normal tissue. These receptors were collected from a female donor with papillary thyroid cancer or a benign thyroid nodule (not recorded which). Some clones in this sample may be carry-over from other donors' samples.

Worth noting for this clone: The germline gene is not matched at one end of the junction; a read error may be the cause. This chain's CDR3 is CSAVPLGTEDTEALF. The CDR3 DNA is TGCAGTGCTGTCCCCCTCGGGACAGAGGACACTGAAGCTTTATTT. This chain uses TRBV20-1 with TRBJ1-1, with 7 bases identical to TRBD1. CDR3 length: 15 amino acids. The germline gives CDR1 DFQATT, CDR2 SNEGSKA (reference sequence).

In its sample, this clone was seen many times. The J gene is TRBJ2-2, the V gene TRBV18; tentative D call: TRBD2 (5 bases). The CDR3 runs 17 residues. Germline loops: CDR1 KGHSH, CDR2 LQKENI. V lost 5 bases and J lost 1, with 17 bases in between. CDR3 loop: CASSDQVAKMNTGELFF. The CDR3 region has the DNA TGTGCCAGCTCAGACCAGGTAGCGAAAATGAACACCGGGGAGCTGTTTTTT. Complete variable domain (other parts from reference TRBV18 and TRBJ2-2): NAGVMQNPRHLVRRRGQEARLRCSPMKGHSHVYWYRQLPEEGLKFMVYLQKENIIDESGMPKERFSAEFPKEGPSILRIQQVVRGDSAAYFCASSDQVAKMNTGELFFGEGSRLTVL.

The sample holds many counts of this clone. The CDR3 region has the DNA TGTGCCACCAGCAACCCCGGCTGGGGACAGTCTTTCCAAGAGACCCAGTACTTC. Its protein product is CATSNPGWGQSFQETQYF. The V and J genes are TRBV15 and TRBJ2-5; 7 nucleotides match TRBD1. The CDR3 extends over 18 amino acids. The junction had 15 bases not matched to a gene; V was cut back by 4 bases and J by 1 base. Germline lookup yields CDR1 LNHNV and CDR2 YYDKDF (reference sequence).

Regarding this clone: One base away lies a much larger clone, so this may be a sequencing read error. This chain links TRBV4-3 with TRBJ2-1, with D unclear. The CDR3 totals 14 residues. V was clipped by 2 bases and J by 7 bases, with 12 bases between them. Germline V CDR1 and CDR2: LGHNA, YSLEER. DNA of the CDR3: TGCGCCAGCAGCCAAACTACTGTTCCAAATGAGCAGTTCTTC. Translated: CASSQTTVPNEQFF.

This clone was detected many times. The chain recombines TRBV15 with TRBJ1-5; D unresolved. There are 13 residues in the CDR3. Trimming removed 5 bases at V and 2 bases at J, with 7 bases between. CDR1 is LNHNV, CDR2 YYDKDF, per germline (reference sequence). The CDR3 DNA sequence: TGTGCCACCAGCCGCCCGGGCAATCAGCCCCAGCATTTT. It yields the protein CATSRPGNQPQHF.

This clone was seen ten or more times. V usage is TRBV5-1 and J usage is TRBJ2-3; D gene unclear. The germline gives CDR1 SGHRS, CDR2 YFSETQ. V was cut by 4 bases and J by 6 bases, with 9 bases left in between. The CDR3 contains 12 residues. The CDR3 reads CASSLGLDTQYF. For the CDR3, the DNA is TGCGCCAGCAGCCTTGGATTGGATACGCAGTATTTT.

The chain combines TRBV4-1 with TRBJ2-7; 7 bases are a match to TRBD2. Germline lookup yields CDR1 MGHRA and CDR2 YSYEKL. J gave up 2 bases and V 5 bases, and 6 bases lay outside the gene matches. CDR3 size: 14 residues. In nucleotides, the CDR3 is TGCGCCAGCAGCGGTGCGGGAGAGACCTACGAGCAGTACTTC. As protein: CASSGAGETYEQYF.

This clone was detected ten times or more. This sequence joins TRBV11-2 and TRBJ2-3; unclear D gene. V was shortened by 1 base and J by 1 base, with 12 bases between the two germline ends. The V gene's germline CDR1 is SGHAT and CDR2 FQNNGV. The CDR3 has 16 residues. CDR3 DNA: TGTGCCAGCAGCTTAGTGGTTCTAACGGGCACAGATACGCAGTATTTT. Translating it yields CASSLVVLTGTDTQYF.

This clone is categorized as medium-sized. This sequence joins TRBV27 and TRBJ1-6; TRBD1 is a possible D gene (5 bases). In germline, CDR1 is MNHEY, CDR2 SMNVEV (reference sequence). Trimming cost V 3 bases and J 10 bases, with 10 bases left between them. This CDR3 comprises 13 residues. The CDR3 loop is CASSLSRDSPLHF. CDR3 nucleotide sequence: TGTGCCAGCAGTTTGAGCAGGGACTCACCCCTCCACTTT.

This clone was seen ten or more times. The chain has TRBV11-3 and TRBJ2-7; TRBD1 might be the D (5 bases). Germline assignment: CDR1 SGHNT and CDR2 YENEEA. The germline V and J ends were trimmed by 2 bases and 0 bases, with 8 bases remaining between them. The CDR3 is 14 amino acids. The chain's CDR3 is CASSLSRDSYEQYF. The CDR3 nucleotides are TGTGCCAGCAGCTTATCCAGGGACTCCTACGAGCAGTACTTC. Together with reference TRBV11-3 and TRBJ2-7, the CDR3 gives the full variable domain: EAGVVQSPRYKIIEKKQPVAFWCNPISGHNTLYWYLQNLGQGPELLIRYENEEAVDDSQLPKDRFSAERLKGVDSTLKIQPAELGDSAVYLCASSLSRDSYEQYFGPGTRLTVT.

V gene TRBV9 combines with J gene TRBJ2-7; D unclear. CDR1 and CDR2 from the germline V gene are SGDLS and YYNGEE. V dropped 3 bases and J dropped 0 bases, with 10 bases sitting between them. CDR3 length: 14 residues. The CDR3 DNA sequence: TGTGCCAGCAGCGCGGATGGCAGCTCCTACGAGCAGTACTTC. This codes for CASSADGSSYEQYF.

This clone has a count of ten or more. V is TRBV11-2 and J is TRBJ2-7; the D call may be TRBD1 or TRBD2 (6 bases each). V lost 5 bases, J lost 0 bases, and 14 bases lay in between. The CDR3 has 15 amino acids. Germline assignment: CDR1 SGHAT and CDR2 FQNNGV. The chain's CDR3 is CASSPGDSSSYEQYF. CDR3 DNA sequence: TGTGCCAGCAGCCCAGGGGACTCAAGCTCCTACGAGCAGTACTTC.

In its sample, this clone ranks as medium-sized. The rearrangement joins TRBV2 to TRBJ2-7; 8 bases map to TRBD2. CDR1 is SNHLY and CDR2 is FYNNEI in the germline V gene. Trimming removed 5 bases from V and 3 bases from J; junction bases left unmatched: 9. The CDR3 contains 15 residues. The DNA for the CDR3 is TGTGCCAGCAGTCTTATCGGGGCGGGAGGCTACGAGCAGTACTTC. It translates to CASSLIGAGGYEQYF.

This clone was counted many times. The same CDR3 arises from other DNA sequences in this sample as well. V and J are TRBV24-1 and TRBJ2-7; D possibly corresponds to TRBD2 (5 bases). Trimming left V 3 bases short and J 2 bases short, with 7 bases between. There are 13 residues in the CDR3. Germline V gene sequence: CDR1 KGHDR, CDR2 SFDVKD. This CDR3 reads CATSDKEAYEQYF. CDR3 sequence (DNA): TGTGCCACCAGTGATAAGGAGGCCTACGAGCAGTACTTC.

Ten or more counts support this clone. Compared with germline, one end of the junction differs, possibly owing to a read error. This rearrangement joins TRBV7-7 to TRBJ2-7; possibly TRBD1 or TRBD2 for D (5 bases each). CDR3 size: 13 residues. The germline gives CDR1 SSHAT, CDR2 FNYEAQ (reference sequence). This CDR3 reads CASSSGTGEEQYF. CDR3 DNA: TGTGCTAGCAGCTCCGGGACGGGTGAGGAGCAGTACTTC. The complete variable domain, with remaining parts taken from reference TRBV7-7 and TRBJ2-7, reads GAGVSQSPRYKVTKRGQDVTLRCDPISSHATLYWYQQALGQGPEFLTYFNYEAQPDKSGLPSDRFSAERPEGSISTLTIQRTEQRDSAMYRCASSSGTGEEQYFGPGTRLTVT.

This clone was counted at least ten times. This chain uses TRBV5-1 with TRBJ1-2; D uncertain. Trimming stripped 4 bases from V and 0 bases from J, with 10 bases between. CDR3 length: 14 residues. CDR1 and CDR2 (germline): SGHRS, YFSETQ. The CDR3 loop reads CASSIHGANYGYTF. Here the CDR3 DNA reads TGCGCCAGCAGCATCCATGGAGCTAACTATGGCTACACCTTC.

By its share, this clone is medium-sized. The chain recombines TRBV6-6 with TRBJ1-5, with D unresolved. Trimming removed 0 bases from V and 5 bases from J, with 5 bases in between. The CDR3 loop spans 13 amino acids. Per the germline V gene, CDR1 is MNHNY and CDR2 is SVGAGI (reference sequence). The chain's CDR3 is CASSYSSDQPQHF. CDR3 nucleotides: TGTGCCAGCAGTTACTCAAGCGATCAGCCCCAGCATTTT.

This clone occurred many times. CDR3 nucleotides: TGTGCCACCAGTGATTACTACCGGGACGGCCTTAGCACAGATACGCAGTATTTT. It specifies CATSDYYRDGLSTDTQYF. This chain connects TRBV24-1 to TRBJ2-3; D might be TRBD1 or TRBD2, each matching 5 bases. V lost 2 bases to trimming and J lost 0 bases, with 17 bases between them. There are 18 residues in the CDR3. CDR1 KGHDR and CDR2 SFDVKD come from the germline V gene.

The rearrangement uses TRBV11-3 and TRBJ1-1; D is uncertain. CDR1 SGHNT and CDR2 YENEEA come from the germline V gene. The CDR3 is made up of 13 amino acids. Trimming stripped 2 bases from V and 4 bases from J, with 8 bases between. CDR3 bases: TGTGCCAGCAGCTTATTGGGCACCACTGAAGCTTTCTTT. It specifies CASSLLGTTEAFF.

The sample holds a few counts of this clone. Given a much more abundant clone one base away, this may be a read error. V gene TRBV12-3 or TRBV12-4 combines with J gene TRBJ2-7; TRBD1 is a possible D gene (6 bases). Trimming took off 5 bases at V and 2 bases at J, with 13 bases between the two ends. CDR3 length: 14 amino acids. CDR3 protein: CASSPGTWAYEQYF. CDR3 DNA sequence: TGTGCCAGCAGTCCGGGGACATGGGCCTACGAGCAGTACTTC.

Of note for this clone: A single base separates this from a much larger clone, so it may be a read error. The chain is built from TRBV29-1 and TRBJ2-5; TRBD1 or TRBD2 may be the D gene (6 bases each). This CDR3 region has 15 residues. CDR1 and CDR2 from the germline V gene are SQVTM and ANQGSEA. The V and J ends lost 4 bases and 8 bases respectively, with 23 bases between them. The CDR3 loop reads CSVAERSGPGATQYF. For the CDR3, the DNA is TGCAGCGTTGCTGAGAGGTCCGGACCGGGGGCAACCCAGTACTTC.

This clone was counted many times. The chain has TRBV6-1 and TRBJ2-1; either TRBD1 or TRBD2 may supply D (5 bases each). The V and J ends lost 0 bases and 6 bases respectively, with 18 bases between them. Germline lookup yields CDR1 MNHNS and CDR2 SASEGT. There are 17 residues in the CDR3. The CDR3 is CASSEARGGAFVNEQFF. CDR3 bases: TGTGCCAGCAGTGAAGCACGGGGCGGAGCGTTTGTCAATGAGCAGTTCTTC.

This clone was seen at least ten times. The J gene is TRBJ1-4, the V gene TRBV20-1, with D unclear. In germline, CDR1 is DFQATT, CDR2 SNEGSKA (reference sequence). V was trimmed by 5 bases and J by 3 bases, leaving 19 bases between them. The CDR3 sequence is 16 residues long. CDR3 region: CSAGGVFLSANEKLFF. As DNA, the CDR3 is TGCAGTGCTGGCGGTGTATTCCTGAGCGCTAATGAAAAACTGTTTTTT.

This clone has just a few counts. The rearrangement joins TRBV6-2 or TRBV6-3 to TRBJ2-1, with D unclear. Germline V gene lookup returns CDR1 MNHEY and CDR2 SVGEGT. The CDR3 is 13 residues long. The V gene lost 7 bases and the J gene lost 9 bases, with 16 bases spanning the gap. Here the CDR3 DNA reads TGTGCCAGCACGGGTGTGGGGTTGGTTGAGCAGTTCTTC. Protein sequence: CASTGVGLVEQFF.